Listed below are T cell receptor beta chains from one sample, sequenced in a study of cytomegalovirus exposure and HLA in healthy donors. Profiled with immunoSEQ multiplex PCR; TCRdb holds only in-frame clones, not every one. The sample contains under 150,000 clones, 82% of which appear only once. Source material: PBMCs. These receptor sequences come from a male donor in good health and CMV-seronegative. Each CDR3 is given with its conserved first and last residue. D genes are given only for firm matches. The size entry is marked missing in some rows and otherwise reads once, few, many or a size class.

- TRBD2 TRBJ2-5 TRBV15 CATSTEQGLAETQYF TGTGCCACCAGCACGGAACAGGGACTAGCGGAGACCCAGTACTTC
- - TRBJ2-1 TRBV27 CASSGGASGHNEQFF TGTGCCAGCAGTGGGGGGGCTAGCGGACACAATGAGCAGTTCTTC
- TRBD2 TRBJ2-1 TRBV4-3 CASSQGLAGANEQFF TGCGCCAGCAGCCAGGGACTAGCGGGGGCCAATGAGCAGTTCTTC
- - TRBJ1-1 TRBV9 CASSVVGTEAFF TGTGCCAGCAGCGTAGTCGGGACAGAAGCTTTCTTT
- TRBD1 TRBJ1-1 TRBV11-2 CASSFPHRGDTEAFF TGTGCCAGCAGCTTCCCCCACAGGGGGGACACTGAAGCTTTCTTT
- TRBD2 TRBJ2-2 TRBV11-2 CASSLGGGSSGELFF TGTGCCAGCAGCTTAGGAGGCGGGAGCTCCGGGGAGCTGTTTTTT
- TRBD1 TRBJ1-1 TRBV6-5 CATRTGAMNTEAFF TGTGCCACCAGGACAGGGGCAATGAACACTGAAGCTTTCTTT
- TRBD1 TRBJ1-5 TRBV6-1 CASSEGQGRQPQHF TGTGCCAGCAGTGAGGGACAGGGGAGGCAGCCCCAGCATTTT
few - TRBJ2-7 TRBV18 CASSPPRVYEQYF TGTGCCAGCTCACCTCCCAGGGTCTACGAGCAGTACTTC
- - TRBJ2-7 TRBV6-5 CASSYREGGYEQYF TGTGCCAGCAGTTACCGGGAAGGGGGCTACGAGCAGTACTTC
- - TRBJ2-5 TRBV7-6 CASSLYGYQETQYF TGTGCCAGCAGCCTCTACGGTTACCAAGAGACCCAGTACTTC
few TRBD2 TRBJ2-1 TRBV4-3 CASSQHGTSGYNEQFF TGCGCCAGCAGCCAACACGGGACTAGCGGCTACAATGAGCAGTTCTTC
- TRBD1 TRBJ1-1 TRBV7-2 CASSDTTGTVTGQAFF TGTGCCAGCAGCGATACAACCGGGACAGTGACTGGGCAAGCTTTCTTT
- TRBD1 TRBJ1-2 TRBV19 CASSMPGQGRNYGYTF TGTGCCAGTAGTATGCCAGGACAGGGGAGGAACTATGGCTACACCTTC
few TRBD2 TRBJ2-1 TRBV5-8 CASSSKQRDRREQFF TGTGCCAGCAGCTCCAAACAGCGGGATCGGCGTGAGCAGTTCTTC
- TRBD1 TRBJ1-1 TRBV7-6 CASSLGQEAFF TGTGCCAGCAGCTTGGGACAGGAAGCTTTCTTT
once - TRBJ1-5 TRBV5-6 CASTRGGGQPQHF TGTGCCAGCACCCGGGGGGGAGGTCAGCCCCAGCATTTT
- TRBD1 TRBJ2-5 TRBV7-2 CASSSDRGYETQYF TGTGCCAGCAGCTCGGACAGGGGTTATGAGACCCAGTACTTC